This T cell receptor beta chain came from a study of cytomegalovirus exposure and HLA in healthy donors. Study-wide results and caveats: An analysis was carried out later, and it reportedly showed fewer N-insertions in an Asian-associated ancestry cluster than the approximately 680-donor mean. With high specificity and sensitivity, the classifier reportedly diagnosed cytomegalovirus status. Several of the most significant clusters were apparently associated with common viral pathogens in a later analysis.

Worth noting for this clone: Its target is unknown.

Germline V lookup: CDR1 KGHSH, CDR2 LQKENI. With 4 bases removed from V and 9 bases from J, the gap between germline ends came to 4 bases. The CDR3 totals 11 residues. The PCR contained 60 Vbeta and 13 Jbeta primers. Profiled with immunoSEQ multiplex PCR; TCRdb holds only in-frame clones, not every one. The sample lists 150,000 to 200,000 clones, roughly 72% occurring once. The study sampled nominally healthy donors, though unrecorded immune exposures were likely. The TCR was taken from a woman younger than 45 in good health and CMV-seropositive. The rearrangement uses TRBV18 and TRBJ1-6; D remains unclear. The specimen was PBMCs. The CDR3 reads CASSHGSPLHF. The DNA for the CDR3 is TGTGCCAGCTCACACGGTTCACCCCTCCACTTT.